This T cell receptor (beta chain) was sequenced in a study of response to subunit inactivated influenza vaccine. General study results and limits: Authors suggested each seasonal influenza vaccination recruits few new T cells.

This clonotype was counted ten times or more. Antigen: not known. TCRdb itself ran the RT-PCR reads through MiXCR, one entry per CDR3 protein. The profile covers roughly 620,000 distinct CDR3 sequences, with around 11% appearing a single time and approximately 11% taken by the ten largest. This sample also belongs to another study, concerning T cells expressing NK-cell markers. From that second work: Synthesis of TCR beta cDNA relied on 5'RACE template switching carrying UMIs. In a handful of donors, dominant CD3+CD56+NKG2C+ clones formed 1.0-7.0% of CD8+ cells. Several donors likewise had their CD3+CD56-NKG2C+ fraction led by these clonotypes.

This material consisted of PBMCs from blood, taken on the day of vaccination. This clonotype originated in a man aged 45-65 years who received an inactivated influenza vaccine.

The CDR3 protein is CASSLEGTSGGTQYF. CDR3 sequence (DNA): TGTGCCAGCAGCTTGGAGGGGACTAGCGGAGGGACCCAGTACTTC. This chain links TRBV5-6 with TRBJ2-5; the match to TRBD2 covers 11 bases. The V segment lost 0 bases and the J segment 7 bases; nucleotides outside the gene matches: 5. The CDR3 totals 15 residues. Germline CDR1 is SGHDT and CDR2 is YYEEEE.